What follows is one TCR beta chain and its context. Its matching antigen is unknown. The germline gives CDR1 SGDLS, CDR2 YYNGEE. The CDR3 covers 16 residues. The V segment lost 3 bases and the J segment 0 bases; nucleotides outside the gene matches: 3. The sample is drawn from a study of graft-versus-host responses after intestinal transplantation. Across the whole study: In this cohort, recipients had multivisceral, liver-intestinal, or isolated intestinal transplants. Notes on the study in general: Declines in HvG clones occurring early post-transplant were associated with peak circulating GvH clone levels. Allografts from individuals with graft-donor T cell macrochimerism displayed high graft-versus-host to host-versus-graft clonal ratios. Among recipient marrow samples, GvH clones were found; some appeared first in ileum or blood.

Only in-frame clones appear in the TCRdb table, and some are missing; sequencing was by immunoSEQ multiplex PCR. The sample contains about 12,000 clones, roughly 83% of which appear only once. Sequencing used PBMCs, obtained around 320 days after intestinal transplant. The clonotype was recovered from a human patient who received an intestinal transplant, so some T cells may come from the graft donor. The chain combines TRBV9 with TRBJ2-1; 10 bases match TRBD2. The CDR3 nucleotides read TGTGCCAGCAGCGGGACTAGCGGTTACTCCTACAATGAGCAGTTCTTC. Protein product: CASSGTSGYSYNEQFF.